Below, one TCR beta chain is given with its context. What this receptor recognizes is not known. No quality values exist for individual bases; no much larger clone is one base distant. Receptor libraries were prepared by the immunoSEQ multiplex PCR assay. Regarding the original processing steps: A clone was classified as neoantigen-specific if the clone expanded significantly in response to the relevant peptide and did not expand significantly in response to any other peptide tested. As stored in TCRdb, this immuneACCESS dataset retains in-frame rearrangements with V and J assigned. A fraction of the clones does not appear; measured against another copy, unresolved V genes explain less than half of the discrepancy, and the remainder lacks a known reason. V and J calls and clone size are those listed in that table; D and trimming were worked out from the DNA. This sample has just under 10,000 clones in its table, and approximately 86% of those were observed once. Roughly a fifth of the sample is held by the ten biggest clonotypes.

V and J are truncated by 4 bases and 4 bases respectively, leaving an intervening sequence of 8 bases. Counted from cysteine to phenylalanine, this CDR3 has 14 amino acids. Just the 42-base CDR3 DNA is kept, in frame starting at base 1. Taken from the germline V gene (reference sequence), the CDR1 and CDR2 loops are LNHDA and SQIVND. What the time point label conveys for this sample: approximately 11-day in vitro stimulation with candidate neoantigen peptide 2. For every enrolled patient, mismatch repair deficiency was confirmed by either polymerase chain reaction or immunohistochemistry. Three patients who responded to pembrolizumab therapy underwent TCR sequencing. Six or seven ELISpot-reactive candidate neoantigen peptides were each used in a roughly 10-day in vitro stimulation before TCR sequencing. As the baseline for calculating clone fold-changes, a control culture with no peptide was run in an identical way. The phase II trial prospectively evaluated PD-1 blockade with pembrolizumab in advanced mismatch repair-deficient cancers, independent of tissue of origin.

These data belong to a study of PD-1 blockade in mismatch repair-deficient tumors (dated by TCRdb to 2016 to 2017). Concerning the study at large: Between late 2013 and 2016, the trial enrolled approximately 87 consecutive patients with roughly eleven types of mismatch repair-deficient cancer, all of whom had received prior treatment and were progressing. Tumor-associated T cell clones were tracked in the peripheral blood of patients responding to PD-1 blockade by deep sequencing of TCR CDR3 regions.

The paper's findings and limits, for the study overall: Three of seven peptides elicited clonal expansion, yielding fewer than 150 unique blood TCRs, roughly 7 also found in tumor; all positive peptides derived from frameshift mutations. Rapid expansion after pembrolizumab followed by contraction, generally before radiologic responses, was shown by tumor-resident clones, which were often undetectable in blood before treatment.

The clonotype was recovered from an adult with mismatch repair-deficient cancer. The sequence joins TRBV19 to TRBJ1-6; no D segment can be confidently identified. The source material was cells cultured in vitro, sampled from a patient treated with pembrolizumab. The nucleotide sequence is TGTGCCAGTAGTACCGCTGAGTATAATTCACCCCTCCACTTT. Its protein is CASSTAEYNSPLHF.